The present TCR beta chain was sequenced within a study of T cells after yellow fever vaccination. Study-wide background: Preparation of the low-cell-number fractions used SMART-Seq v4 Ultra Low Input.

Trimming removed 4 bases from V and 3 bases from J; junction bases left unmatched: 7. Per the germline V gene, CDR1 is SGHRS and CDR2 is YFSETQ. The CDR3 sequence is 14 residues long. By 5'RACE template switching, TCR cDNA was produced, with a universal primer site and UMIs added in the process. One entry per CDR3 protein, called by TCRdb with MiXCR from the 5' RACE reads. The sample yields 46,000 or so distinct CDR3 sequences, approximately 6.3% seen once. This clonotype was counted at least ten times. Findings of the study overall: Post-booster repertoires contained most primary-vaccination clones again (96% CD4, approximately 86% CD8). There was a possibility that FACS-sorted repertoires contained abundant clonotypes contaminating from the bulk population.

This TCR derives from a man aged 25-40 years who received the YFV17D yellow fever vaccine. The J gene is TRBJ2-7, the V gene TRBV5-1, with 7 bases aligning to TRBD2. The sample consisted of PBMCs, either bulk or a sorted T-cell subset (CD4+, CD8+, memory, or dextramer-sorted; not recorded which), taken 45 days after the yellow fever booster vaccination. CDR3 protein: CASSPGLGDYEQYF. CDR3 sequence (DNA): TGCGCCAGCAGCCCCGGACTAGGAGACTACGAGCAGTACTTC.